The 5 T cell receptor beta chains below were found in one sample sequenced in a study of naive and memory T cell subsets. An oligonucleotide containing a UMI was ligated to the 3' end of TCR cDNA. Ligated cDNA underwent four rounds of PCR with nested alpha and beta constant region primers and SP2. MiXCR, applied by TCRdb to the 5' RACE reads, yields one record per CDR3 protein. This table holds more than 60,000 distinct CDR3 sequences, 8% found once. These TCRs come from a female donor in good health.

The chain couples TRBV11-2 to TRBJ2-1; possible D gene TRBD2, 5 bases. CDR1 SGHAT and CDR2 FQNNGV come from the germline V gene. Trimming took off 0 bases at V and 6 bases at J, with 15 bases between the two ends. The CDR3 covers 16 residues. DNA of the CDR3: TGTGCCAGCAGCTTAGAGTGGCTAGCATCTGGCAATGAGCAGTTCTTC. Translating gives CASSLEWLASGNEQFF.

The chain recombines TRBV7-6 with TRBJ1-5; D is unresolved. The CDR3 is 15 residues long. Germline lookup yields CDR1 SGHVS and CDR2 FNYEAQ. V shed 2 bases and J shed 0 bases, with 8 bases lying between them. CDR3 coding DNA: TGTGCCAGCAGCTTAAACAGTTATAGCAATCAGCCCCAGCATTTT. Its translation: CASSLNSYSNQPQHF. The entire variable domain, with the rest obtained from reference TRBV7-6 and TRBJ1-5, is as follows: GAGVSQSPRYKVTKRGQDVALRCDPISGHVSLYWYRQALGQGPEFLTYFNYEAQQDKSGLPNDRFSAERPEGSISTLTIQRTEQRDSAMYRCASSLNSYSNQPQHFGDGTRLSIL.

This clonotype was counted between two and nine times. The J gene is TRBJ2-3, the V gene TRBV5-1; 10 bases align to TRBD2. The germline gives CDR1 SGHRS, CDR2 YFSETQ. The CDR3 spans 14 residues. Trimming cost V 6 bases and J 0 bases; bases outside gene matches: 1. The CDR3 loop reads CASKLAGSTDTQYF. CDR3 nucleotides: TGCGCCAGCAAACTAGCGGGGAGCACAGATACGCAGTATTTT.

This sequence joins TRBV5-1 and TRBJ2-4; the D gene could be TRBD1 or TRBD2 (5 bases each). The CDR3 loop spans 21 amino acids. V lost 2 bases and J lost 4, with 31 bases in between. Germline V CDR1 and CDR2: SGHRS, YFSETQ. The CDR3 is CASSFHELPNRRRGEKNIQYF. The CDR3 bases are TGCGCCAGCAGCTTTCATGAACTACCCAACCGGCGCCGAGGGGAGAAAAACATTCAGTACTTC.

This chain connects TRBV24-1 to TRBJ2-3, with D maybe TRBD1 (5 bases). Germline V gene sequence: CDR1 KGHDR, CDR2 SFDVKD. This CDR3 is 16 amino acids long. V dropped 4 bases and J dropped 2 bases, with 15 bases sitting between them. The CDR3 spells CATSDPQGSVTDTQYF. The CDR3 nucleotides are TGTGCCACCAGTGACCCCCAGGGCAGCGTCACAGATACGCAGTATTTT.